The clone carrying this T cell receptor (beta chain) has more than one count but fewer than ten. Its antigen remains unknown. The sample belongs to a study of T-cell reconstitution after alpha-beta-depleted transplantation in children. Study-wide results and caveats: The high TCRbeta diversity at day 60 in some patients came from surviving recipient T cells and thymic progenitors. Reports say that about two months after transplant, the alpha-beta T cells came out of several hundred graft clones that had expanded. T cells produced anew were the main source of T-cell counts and diversity one year after transplant.

For TCRbeta, the library was prepared with unique molecular identifiers. TCRdb reprocessed the PCR reads via MiXCR and lists one record per CDR3 protein. Here the sample spans a few hundred thousand distinct CDR3 sequences, more than 20% being singletons. The CDR3 is 15 amino acids. The germline V gene has CDR1 SGHRS and CDR2 YFSETQ. V was trimmed by 3 bases and J by 7 bases, leaving 17 bases between them. This material consisted of PBMCs, taken before TCRalphabeta/CD19-depleted stem cell transplant. This rearrangement joins TRBV5-1 to TRBJ2-1, with D perhaps matching TRBD2 (6 bases). The sequence derives from a boy younger than two with Wiskott-Aldrich syndrome, due to receive a stem cell transplant. The CDR3 here is CASSSGTGIINEQFF. Here the CDR3 DNA reads TGCGCCAGCAGCTCCGGGACTGGAATCATTAATGAGCAGTTCTTC.